The present entry profiles one TCR beta chain with its context. Its antigen is undetermined. The authors incorporated unique molecular identifiers into the TCR beta cDNA libraries. MiXCR, run by TCRdb on the PCR reads, gives a single entry per CDR3 protein. The top ten clones hold over 10% of a sample with about 500,000 distinct CDR3 sequences, approximately 45% of them seen once. This record belongs to a study of post-analysis software for immune sequencing data. V trimming: 8 bases; J trimming: 0 bases; junction bases outside the gene matches: 4. The CDR3 is 13 amino acids. Germline-derived CDR1 and CDR2 are MNHNY and SVGAGI (reference sequence). Whole-study results and caveats: Included in a set of roughly five TRBV segments more frequent in patients than controls were TRBV5-6, TRBV5-1 and TRBV20-1.

The sample comprised blood. The V and J genes are TRBV6-6 and TRBJ2-7; 7 bases are shared with TRBD1. This receptor was identified in a girl aged 10 to 17 with multiple sclerosis. CDR3 sequence reads: CASEDRVSYEQYF. The CDR3 DNA follows: TGTGCCAGCGAAGACAGGGTCTCCTACGAGCAGTACTTC.